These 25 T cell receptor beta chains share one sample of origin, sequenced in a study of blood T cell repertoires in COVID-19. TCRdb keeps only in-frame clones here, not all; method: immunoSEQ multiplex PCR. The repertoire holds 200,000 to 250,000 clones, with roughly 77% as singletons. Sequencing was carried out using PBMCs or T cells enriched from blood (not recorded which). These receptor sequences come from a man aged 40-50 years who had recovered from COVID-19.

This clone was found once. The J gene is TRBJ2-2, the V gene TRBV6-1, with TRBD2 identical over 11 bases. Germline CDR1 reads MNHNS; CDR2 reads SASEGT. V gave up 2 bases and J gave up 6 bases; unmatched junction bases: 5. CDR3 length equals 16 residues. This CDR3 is CASSELLAGGAGELFF. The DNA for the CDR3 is TGTGCCAGCAGTGAACTTCTAGCGGGGGGTGCCGGGGAGCTGTTTTTT.

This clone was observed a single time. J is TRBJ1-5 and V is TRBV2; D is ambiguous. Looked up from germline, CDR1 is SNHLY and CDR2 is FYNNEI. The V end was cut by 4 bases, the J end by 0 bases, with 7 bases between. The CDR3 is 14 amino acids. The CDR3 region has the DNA TGTGCCAGCAGTGCTTGGAGTAGCAATCAGCCCCAGCATTTT. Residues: CASSAWSSNQPQHF.

CDR3 DNA sequence: TGTGCCAGCTCACCGTACGGGGAAGACACCCTCCACTTT. It yields the protein CASSPYGEDTLHF. V gene TRBV18 combines with J gene TRBJ1-6, with D uncertain. Germline values: CDR1 KGHSH, CDR2 LQKENI. The germline V and J ends were trimmed by 3 bases and 14 bases, with 14 bases remaining between them. The CDR3 has 13 residues.

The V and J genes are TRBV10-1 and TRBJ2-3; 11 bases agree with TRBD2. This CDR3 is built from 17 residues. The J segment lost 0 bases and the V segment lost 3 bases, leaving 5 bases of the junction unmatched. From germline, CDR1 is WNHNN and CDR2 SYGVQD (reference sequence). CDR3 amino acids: CASSDPTSGESTDTQYF. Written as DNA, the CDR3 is TGCGCCAGCAGTGACCCGACTAGCGGGGAAAGCACAGATACGCAGTATTTT.

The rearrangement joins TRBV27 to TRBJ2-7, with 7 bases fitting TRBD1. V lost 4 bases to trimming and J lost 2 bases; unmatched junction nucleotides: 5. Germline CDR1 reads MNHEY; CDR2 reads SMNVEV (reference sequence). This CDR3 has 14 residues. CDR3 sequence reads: CASSYFGQAYEQYF. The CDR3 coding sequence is TGTGCCAGCAGTTATTTCGGACAGGCCTACGAGCAGTACTTC.

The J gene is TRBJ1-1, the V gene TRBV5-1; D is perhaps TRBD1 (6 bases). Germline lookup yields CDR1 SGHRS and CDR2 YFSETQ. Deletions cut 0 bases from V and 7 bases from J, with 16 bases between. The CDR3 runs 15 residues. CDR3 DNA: TGCGCCAGCAGCTTGGCGTCAGGGGCAAAGAGTGAAGCTTTCTTT. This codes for CASSLASGAKSEAFF.

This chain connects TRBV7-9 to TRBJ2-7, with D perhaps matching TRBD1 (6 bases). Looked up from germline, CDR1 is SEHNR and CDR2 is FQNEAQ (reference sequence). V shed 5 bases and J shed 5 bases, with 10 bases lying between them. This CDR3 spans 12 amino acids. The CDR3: CASSEQGHEQYF. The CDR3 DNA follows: TGTGCCAGCAGCGAACAGGGCCACGAGCAGTACTTC.

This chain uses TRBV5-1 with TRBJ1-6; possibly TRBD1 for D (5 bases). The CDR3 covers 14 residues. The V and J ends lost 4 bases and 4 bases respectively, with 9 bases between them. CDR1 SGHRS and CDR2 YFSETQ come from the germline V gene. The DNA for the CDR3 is TGCGCCAGCAGCCAGGGCCGATATAATTCACCCCTCCACTTT. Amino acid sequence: CASSQGRYNSPLHF.

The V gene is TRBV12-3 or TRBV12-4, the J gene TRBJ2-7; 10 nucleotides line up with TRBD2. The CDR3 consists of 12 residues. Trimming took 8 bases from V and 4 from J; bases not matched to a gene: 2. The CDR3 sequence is CASGAGGYEQYF. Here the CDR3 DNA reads TGTGCCAGCGGAGCGGGAGGGTACGAGCAGTACTTC.

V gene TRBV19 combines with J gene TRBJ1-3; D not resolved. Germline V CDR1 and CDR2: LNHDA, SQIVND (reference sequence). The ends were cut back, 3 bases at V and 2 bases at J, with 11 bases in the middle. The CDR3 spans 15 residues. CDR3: CASSIYGEPGNTIYF. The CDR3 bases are TGTGCCAGTAGTATTTACGGGGAGCCTGGAAACACCATATATTTT.

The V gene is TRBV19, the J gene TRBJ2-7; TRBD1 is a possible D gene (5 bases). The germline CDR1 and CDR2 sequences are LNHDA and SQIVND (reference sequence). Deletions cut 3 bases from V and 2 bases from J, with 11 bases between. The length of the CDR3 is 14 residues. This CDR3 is CASSIRHRTYEQYF. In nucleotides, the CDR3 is TGTGCCAGTAGTATTCGCCACAGGACCTACGAGCAGTACTTC.

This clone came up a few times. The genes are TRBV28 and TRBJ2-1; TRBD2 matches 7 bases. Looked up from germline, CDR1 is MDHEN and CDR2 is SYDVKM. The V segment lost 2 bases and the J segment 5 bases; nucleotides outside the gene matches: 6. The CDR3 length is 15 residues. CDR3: CASSLAGAEDNEQFF. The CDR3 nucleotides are TGTGCCAGCAGTTTAGCGGGAGCGGAGGACAATGAGCAGTTCTTC.

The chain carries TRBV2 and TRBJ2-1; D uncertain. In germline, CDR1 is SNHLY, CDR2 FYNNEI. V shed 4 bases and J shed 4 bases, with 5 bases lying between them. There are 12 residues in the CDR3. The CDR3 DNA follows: TGTGCCAGCAGTGGAACTTACAATGAGCAGTTCTTC. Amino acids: CASSGTYNEQFF.

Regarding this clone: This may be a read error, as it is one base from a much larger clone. CDR3 residues: CASSYGGGYTF. For the CDR3, the DNA is TGTGCCAGCAGTTACGGGGGTGGCTACACCTTC. The V and J genes are TRBV12-3 or TRBV12-4 and TRBJ1-2; D may be TRBD1 (5 bases). There are 11 residues in the CDR3. Trimming pared 4 bases from V and 7 bases from J, leaving 7 bases between.

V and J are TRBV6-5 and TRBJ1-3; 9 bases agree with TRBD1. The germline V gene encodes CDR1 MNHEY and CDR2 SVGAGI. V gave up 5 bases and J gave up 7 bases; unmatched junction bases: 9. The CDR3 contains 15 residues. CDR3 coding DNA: TGTGCCAGCAGTCTCCAACAGGGGGCTCGGAACACCATATATTTT. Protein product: CASSLQQGARNTIYF.

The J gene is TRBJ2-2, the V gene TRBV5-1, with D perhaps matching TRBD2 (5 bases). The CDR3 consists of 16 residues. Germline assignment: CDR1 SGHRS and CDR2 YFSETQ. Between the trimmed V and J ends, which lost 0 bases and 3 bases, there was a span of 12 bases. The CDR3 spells CASSLEVPGDTGELFF. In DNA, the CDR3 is TGCGCCAGCAGCTTGGAGGTGCCCGGGGACACCGGGGAGCTGTTTTTT.

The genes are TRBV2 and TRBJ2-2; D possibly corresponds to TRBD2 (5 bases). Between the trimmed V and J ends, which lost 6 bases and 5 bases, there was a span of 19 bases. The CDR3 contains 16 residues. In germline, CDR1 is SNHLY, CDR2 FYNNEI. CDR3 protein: CASRDGLPSGTGELFF. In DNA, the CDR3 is TGTGCCAGCAGGGATGGACTCCCTTCCGGGACCGGGGAGCTGTTTTTT.

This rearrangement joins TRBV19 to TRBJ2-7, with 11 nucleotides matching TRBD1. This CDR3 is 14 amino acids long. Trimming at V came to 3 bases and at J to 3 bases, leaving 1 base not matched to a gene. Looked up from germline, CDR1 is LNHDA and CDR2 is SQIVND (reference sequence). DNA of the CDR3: TGTGCCAGTAGTATCGGGACAGGGGGCTACGAGCAGTACTTC. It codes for CASSIGTGGYEQYF.

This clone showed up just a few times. CDR3 region: CAISERQGGYGYTF. Written as DNA, the CDR3 is TGTGCCATCAGTGAGAGACAGGGAGGCTATGGCTACACCTTC. The chain employs TRBV10-3 and TRBJ1-2, with TRBD1 matching 7 bases. The CDR3 is 14 amino acids. The germline CDR1 and CDR2 sequences are ENHRY and SYGVKD. Trimming cost V 2 bases and J 4 bases; bases outside gene matches: 4.

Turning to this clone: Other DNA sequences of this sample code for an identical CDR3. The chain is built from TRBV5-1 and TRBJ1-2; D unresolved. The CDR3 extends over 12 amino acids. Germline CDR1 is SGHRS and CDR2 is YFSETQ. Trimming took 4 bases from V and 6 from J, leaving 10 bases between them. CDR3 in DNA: TGCGCCAGCAGCCTGGAAGGAGATGGCTACACCTTC. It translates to CASSLEGDGYTF.

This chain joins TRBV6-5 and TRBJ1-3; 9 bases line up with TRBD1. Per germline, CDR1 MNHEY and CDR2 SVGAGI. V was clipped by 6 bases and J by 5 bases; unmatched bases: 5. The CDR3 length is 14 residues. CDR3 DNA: TGTGCCAGCAGACCGGGACAGGGACGAAACACCATATATTTT. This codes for CASRPGQGRNTIYF.

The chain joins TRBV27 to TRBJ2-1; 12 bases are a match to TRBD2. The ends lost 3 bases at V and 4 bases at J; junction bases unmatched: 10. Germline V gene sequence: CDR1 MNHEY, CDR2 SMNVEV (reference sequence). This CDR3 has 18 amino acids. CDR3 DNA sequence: TGTGCCAGCAGTTTCTCGGGACTAGCGGGTAGTTTTTACAATGAGCAGTTCTTC. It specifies CASSFSGLAGSFYNEQFF.

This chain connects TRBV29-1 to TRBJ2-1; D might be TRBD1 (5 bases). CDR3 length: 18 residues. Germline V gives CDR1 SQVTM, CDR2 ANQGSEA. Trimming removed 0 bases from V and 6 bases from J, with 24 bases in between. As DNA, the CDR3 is TGCAGCGTTGAAGATCTATTTAAGCAGGGCAGGCTAACCAATGAGCAGTTCTTC. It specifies CSVEDLFKQGRLTNEQFF.

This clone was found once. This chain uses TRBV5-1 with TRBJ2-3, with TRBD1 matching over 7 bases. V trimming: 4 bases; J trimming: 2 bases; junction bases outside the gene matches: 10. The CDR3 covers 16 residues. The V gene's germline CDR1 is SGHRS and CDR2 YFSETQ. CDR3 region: CASSGNRGVDTDTQYF. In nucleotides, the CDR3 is TGCGCCAGCAGCGGAAACAGGGGAGTAGACACAGATACGCAGTATTTT.

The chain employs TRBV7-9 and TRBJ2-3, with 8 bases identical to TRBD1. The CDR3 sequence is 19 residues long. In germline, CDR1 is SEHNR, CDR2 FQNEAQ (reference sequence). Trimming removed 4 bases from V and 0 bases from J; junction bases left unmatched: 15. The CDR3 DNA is TGTGCCAGCAGCTCAACCTATTTAGACAGGGGACTTAGCACAGATACGCAGTATTTT. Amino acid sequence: CASSSTYLDRGLSTDTQYF.